This TCR beta chain emerged from a study of shared clonotypes between healthy human individuals. For the study at large: Samples came from a couple of female and a few male donors aged 18 to 49. Per donor, CD8 memory used one plate, CD8 naive used two, CD4 memory used three and CD4 naive used three. Study-wide results and limits: Inspection by rarefaction showed sorted-subset sequencing to be incomplete despite large depth. Naive CD4 clonotypes were shared across several donors at 5% to 6%.

Profiling relied on immunoSEQ multiplex PCR, and the TCRdb table lists in-frame clones only, not all of them. The table shows 2.3 million or so clones, with more than 85% occurring only once. Trimming took 5 bases from V and 7 from J; bases not matched to a gene: 8. Germline V gene lookup returns CDR1 SGHTA and CDR2 FQGNSA. The CDR3 is 15 amino acids. With respect to this clone: The antigen remains unidentified.

The sequence was collected from a man younger than 35 in good health. Some clones in this sample may be carry-over from other donors' samples. Input material: naive CD4+ T cells from PBMCs. Subset noted: CD45RA+ positively selected. The V and J genes are TRBV7-2 and TRBJ2-1; 10 bases align to TRBD2. The CDR3 nucleotides are TGTGCCAGCAGCCTGCCTAGCGGGAGTAGAAATGAGCAGTTCTTC. It yields the protein CASSLPSGSRNEQFF. The full variable domain, completed using reference TRBV7-2 and TRBJ2-1, is GAGVSQSPSNKVTEKGKDVELRCDPISGHTALYWYRQSLGQGLEFLIYFQGNSAPDKSGLPSDRFSAERTGGSVSTLTIQRTQQEDSAVYLCASSLPSGSRNEQFFGPGTRLTVL.